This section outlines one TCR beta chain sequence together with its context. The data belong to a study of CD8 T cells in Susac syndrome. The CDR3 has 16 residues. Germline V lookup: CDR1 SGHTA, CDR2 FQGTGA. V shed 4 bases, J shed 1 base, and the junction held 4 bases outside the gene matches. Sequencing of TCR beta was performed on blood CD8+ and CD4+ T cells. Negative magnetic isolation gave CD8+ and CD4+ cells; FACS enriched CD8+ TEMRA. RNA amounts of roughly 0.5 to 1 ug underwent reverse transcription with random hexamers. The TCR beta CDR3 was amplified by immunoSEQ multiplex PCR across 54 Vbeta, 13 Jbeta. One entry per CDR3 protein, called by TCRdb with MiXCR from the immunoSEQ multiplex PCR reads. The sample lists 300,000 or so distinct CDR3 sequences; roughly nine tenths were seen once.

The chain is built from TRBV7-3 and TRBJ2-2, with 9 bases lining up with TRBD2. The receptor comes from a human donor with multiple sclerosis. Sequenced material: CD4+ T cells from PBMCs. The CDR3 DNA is TGTGCCAGCAGCTACCGGCGGGGGGGGAACACCGGGGAGCTGTTTTTT. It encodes CASSYRRGGNTGELFF.